This TCR beta chain was obtained from a study of cytomegalovirus exposure and HLA in healthy donors. The PCR employed 60 Vbeta primers together with 13 Jbeta primers. The method was immunoSEQ multiplex PCR; TCRdb's version includes in-frame clones alone and lacks a portion of them. The table includes approximately 130,000 clones, approximately 81% detected once. On this clone itself: Its specificity is not known.

Overall study results and limits: Trimming of TCR beta V- and J-genes showed a link, identified in a later analysis, to a missense DCLRE1C variant.

CDR1 and CDR2 (germline): MNHEY, SVGAGI. V was trimmed by 7 bases and J by 2 bases, leaving 8 bases between them. The CDR3 is 12 amino acids. The chain has TRBV6-5 and TRBJ1-2, with D uncertain. The sequence was obtained from a man aged 18 to 30 in good health and CMV-seronegative. Source material: PBMCs. CDR3: CASMTENYGYTF. The CDR3 bases are TGTGCCAGCATGACGGAGAACTATGGCTACACCTTC.